What follows describes a single T cell receptor (beta chain). Its antigen has not been determined. No quality values exist for individual bases; no much larger clone is one base distant. This sample stems from a study of a mutant IDH1 vaccine in newly diagnosed glioma (dated by TCRdb to about 2021). About the study as a whole: Vaccination was initiated 4-6 weeks after radiotherapy alone, or concurrently with temozolomide cycles in the chemotherapy-containing groups. The 32 treated patients were 62.5% male and around 40% female, with a mean age of 40.4 years. Before enrollment, patients had received standard therapy of radiotherapy alone, temozolomide alone, or radiochemotherapy with temozolomide; most received the combination. Visit V12 was the week-35 safety follow-up and visit V13 was the week-47 end of study. Six visits were used for peripheral blood collection: V03 (baseline), V05, V07, V10, V12 and V13. For exploratory analyses, 25 to 30 treated patients had longitudinal TCRB deep sequencing done wherever samples were available. What the work shows at the level of the full study, not this receptor alone: The authors noted that analyses of patient blood samples could not be reproduced because of sample limitations. Pseudoprogression appeared unrelated to alterations in the top peripheral T cell clonotypes detected by TCRB sequencing. PBMC samples for TCRB deep sequencing were selected based on availability. Immune responses induced by the vaccine were seen in about 93% of patients across multiple MHC alleles.

The time point tag for this specimen amounts to: week 35, safety follow-up. A 20-mer mutant IDH1 peptide at 300 micrograms in Montanide made up each vaccine dose, which was injected subcutaneously together with topical imiquimod. Patients were given eight vaccinations, in weeks 1, 3, 5, 7, 11, 15, 19 and 23, which matched visits V03 through V10. Newly diagnosed WHO grade 3 or 4 IDH1-mutant astrocytomas showing loss of nuclear ATRX were present in the donors. The samples were drawn from NOA16, a multicentre, single-arm, open-label phase I trial in Germany that tested a mutant IDH1 peptide vaccine in humans for the first time. Genomic DNA for TCRB sequencing was extracted from EDTA blood using the DNeasy Blood and Tissue Kit. Library prep was done by the immunoSEQ multiplex PCR assay. Following the manufacturer's protocol, the hsTCRB Kit was used to amplify rearranged TCR beta chain sequences. TCRB libraries were sequenced on an Illumina MiSeq. In the source study's methods: The proprietary platform of the kit vendor was used for demultiplexing, trimming and gene mapping. TCRdb stores this immuneACCESS table with in-frame sequences only. Part of the clones is absent; in the studies checked, under half of the shortfall reflects unresolved V genes, and no reason is known for the rest. V and J calls and clone size are given by that table; D and trimming were obtained from the DNA. This sample holds about 72,000 clones; roughly 84% were observed only once. Clones ranked in the top ten supply approximately 12% of the sample.

This sample comprised PBMCs, obtained from a glioma patient whose treatment included an IDH1 peptide vaccine. The receptor's source is a man between 18 and 35 years old with glioma.

DNA sequence: TGTGCCAGCAGTAAAAGACTCGCCACAGATACGCAGTATTTT. It codes for CASSKRLATDTQYF. The V gene is TRBV9 and the J gene is TRBJ2-3; no D gene is confidently identified. Cut back by 5 bases and 2 bases, the V and J ends lie 12 bases apart. The CDR3, from cysteine to phenylalanine, totals 14 residues. Only the CDR3 DNA is retained, 42 bases long and in frame from the first base. The germline V gene gives CDR1 as SGDLS and CDR2 as YYNGEE.